This entry lists 7 T cell receptor beta chains sequenced from one sample in a study of blood T cell repertoires in COVID-19. Sequenced by immunoSEQ multiplex PCR; TCRdb stores in-frame clones only, minus some. The table lists about half a million clones, nearly 90% of them singletons, with roughly 0.9% in the top ten. Sequencing used peripheral blood. All receptors derive from a man between 18 and 29 years old with COVID-19, enrolled during active disease.

The table lists this clone with a count of one. The V gene is TRBV20-1, the J gene TRBJ2-7, with a tentative D call TRBD2 (6 bases). Germline CDR1 and CDR2: DFQATT and SNEGSKA (reference sequence). The CDR3 is 11 amino acids. The V gene lost 5 bases and the J gene lost 4 bases, with 9 bases spanning the gap. CDR3 DNA sequence: TGCAGTGCTGGTCGGGGGTACGAGCAGTACTTC. Its translation is CSAGRGYEQYF.

The chain employs TRBV5-8 and TRBJ2-2, with 10 bases lining up with TRBD2. In germline, CDR1 is SGHTS, CDR2 YDEGEE. The CDR3 has 16 residues. After removal of 8 bases from V and 4 bases from J, the junction contained 11 bases not matched to a gene. The CDR3 sequence is CASFTSGIYSTGELFF. The CDR3 region has the DNA TGTGCCAGTTTTACTAGCGGGATCTACAGCACCGGGGAGCTGTTTTTT.

The chain combines TRBV11-3 with TRBJ2-3, with 9 positions matching TRBD2. V was clipped by 4 bases and J by 0 bases; unmatched bases: 5. The CDR3 spans 16 residues. Germline-derived CDR1 and CDR2 are SGHNT and YENEEA. The CDR3: CASSSGTSPSTDTQYF. The DNA for the CDR3 is TGTGCCAGCAGCTCCGGGACTAGCCCGAGCACAGATACGCAGTATTTT.

The chain couples TRBV4-1 to TRBJ1-2; D not resolved. V lost 2 bases, J lost 6 bases, and 16 bases lay in between. In germline, CDR1 is MGHRA, CDR2 YSYEKL. The CDR3 is 15 amino acids. The CDR3 sequence is CASSQYNNHLNGYTF. CDR3 bases: TGCGCCAGCAGCCAATATAACAACCACCTCAATGGCTACACCTTC.

The chain couples TRBV5-4 to TRBJ2-3; 12 nucleotides line up with TRBD2. J lost 3 bases, V lost 4 bases, and 6 bases had no gene match. Germline V gene data show CDR1 as SGHNT and CDR2 as YYREEE (reference sequence). The length of the CDR3 is 16 residues. In DNA, the CDR3 is TGTGCCAGCAGCCCCGGAGGACTAGCGGGAACAGATACGCAGTATTTT. As protein: CASSPGGLAGTDTQYF.

J is TRBJ2-1 and V is TRBV12-3 or TRBV12-4; D is uncertain. There are 13 residues in the CDR3. The V and J ends lost 3 bases and 4 bases respectively, with 7 bases between them. For the CDR3, the DNA is TGTGCCAGCAGTTTGGTGACATACAATGAGCAGTTCTTC. Translation: CASSLVTYNEQFF.

The V gene is TRBV27, the J gene TRBJ2-3, with D possibly being TRBD1 (6 bases). Germline lookup yields CDR1 MNHEY and CDR2 SMNVEV (reference sequence). The CDR3 contains 15 residues. V lost 5 bases and J lost 7, with 19 bases in between. CDR3 amino acids: CASSLPGHLMNTQYF. CDR3 nucleotides: TGTGCCAGCAGTCTCCCGGGACATCTCATGAATACGCAGTATTTT.